This T cell receptor (beta chain) was identified in a study of regulatory T cells in long-lasting Graves disease (dated by TCRdb to about 2021). In the study overall: In the newly diagnosed Graves' disease group, patients had been taking antithyroid drugs for less than 3 months. Persistent Graves' disease patients were compared with newly diagnosed Graves' disease patients by peripheral blood TCR sequencing and RNA sequencing. The study took place in China and was registered as a clinical trial. TCR sequencing covered 13 persistent and roughly 20 newly diagnosed Graves' disease patients, approximately 33 samples in total. General findings and caveats noted by the study authors: The authors acknowledged the small sample size as a limitation that may reduce accuracy. Only peripheral blood was studied, because thyroid tissue, the primary lesion, was inaccessible. Sequencing and analysis were limited to the TCR beta chain. More public clonotypes were shared among persistent patients (roughly 3,000) than among newly diagnosed patients (roughly 1,000). TRBV28, TRBJ1-2 and TRBJ2-5 were preferentially used in persistent disease, while TRBV20-1 and TRBJ2-1 were favored in newly diagnosed disease. Persistent Graves' disease patients showed lower TCR Shannon entropy and fewer highly expanded clones than newly diagnosed patients, suggesting clonal expansion.

In this sample, this clonotype turned up a few times. Its binding antigen is unknown. No qualities accompany the bases; no much larger clone lies one base away. The sample's time point label is to be understood as: newly diagnosed GD, antithyroid drugs for less than 3 months. For both TCR sequencing and RNA sequencing, RNA was extracted from PBMCs in TRIzol. Graves' disease was diagnosed according to American Thyroid Association guidelines. Patients for the study were recruited at an endocrinology department in Xi'an, China. Each patient gave roughly 10 milliliters of peripheral blood, collected in an EDTA anticoagulant tube. Ficoll Paque Plus density gradient separation was used to isolate PBMCs, and no further T cell sorting was performed. RNA quality was checked with an Agilent 2100 Bioanalyzer and agarose gel, and concentration with a NanoDrop 2000. Including the terminal cysteine and phenylalanine, the CDR3 comprises 18 residues. Solely the CDR3 DNA is kept, with 54 bases framed from the first base. The junction shows trimming of 0 bases on V and 5 bases on J, plus 23 bases between the germline ends. CDR1 SGDLS and CDR2 YYNGEE were looked up in the germline V gene.

The library was built by means of multiplex PCR. For sequencing, an Illumina HiSeq 4000 was employed. CDR3 regions were amplified by Arm-PCR with iRepertoire HTBI primers to construct TCR beta libraries. Gel purification was performed on PCR products prior to sequencing. In the original analysis: Gene usage analysis of CDR3 amino acid clonotypes relied on the approximately 60 TRBV and 13 to 15 TRBJ segments identified across samples. COPE and FqMerger were used to merge the filtered high-quality paired reads into contigs. Contigs were aligned with BLAST to IMGT TRBV, TRBD and TRBJ reference genes, and CDR3 was defined per IMGT. Highly expanded clones were defined as clonotypes with a frequency above 0.1%. Shannon entropy was used to measure repertoire diversity, and the Gini coefficient was used to measure V-J evenness. A clonotype was considered public if more than one individual shared it. TCRdb reprocessed the public reads (quality trimming at Q25 with fastp, clone calling with MiXCR) and kept in-frame beta chains. Every distinct CDR3 protein forms one entry, paired with its most common genes and DNA. Here the V and J calls rest on TCRdb's processing, not on the authors' analysis. The sample contains approximately 400,000 distinct CDR3 sequences, about 15% of them found a single time. Over 15% of the sample is taken by the ten largest.

These data are also associated with another study on T cells in Graves' hyperthyroidism and ophthalmopathy. The other study reports the following: Graves' hyperthyroidism was defined as stable when no progression to ophthalmopathy occurred over 18 months of follow-up. Hyperthyroidism patients were newly diagnosed, with disease duration under 2 months, and aged 18 to 65 years. Any patient with an uncontrolled infection, another autoimmune disease, pregnancy or lactation was excluded. Diagnoses were established on the basis of clinical symptoms, serum thyroxine and TRAb, thyroid ultrasound, and orbital computed tomography. For the first round of RT-PCR on the TCR CDR3, the HTBI primer set was used together with the Qiagen OneStep RT-PCR kit. Most expanded thyroid clonotypes (frequency above 0.001) were also detected in blood, suggesting blood repertoires may reflect thyroid immune responses. Ophthalmopathy was separated from stable hyperthyroidism by a 13 V-J signature model, with around 90% sensitivity and about 84% specificity obtained in cross-validation and 80%/75% obtained in testing. In validation, the model predicted progression to ophthalmopathy a median of roughly six months before onset, with around 70% sensitivity and 72.22% specificity. TCR V-J signatures able to tell the groups apart were searched for in a discovery cohort of about a hundred patients, of whom fewer than 45 had Graves' ophthalmopathy and roughly 58 had stable Graves' hyperthyroidism. Prospective prediction of ophthalmopathy was tested in an independent validation cohort consisting of about 19 hyperthyroidism patients and about 17 patients who later progressed to ophthalmopathy. The 95 to 100 discovery patients were divided at random into training and test sets in a 7:3 ratio. In roughly six Graves' hyperthyroidism patients, the study also compared T-cell repertoires from thyroid tissue with T-cell repertoires from blood. After blood sampling, hyperthyroidism patients were treated with methimazole at a starting dose of 30 mg daily, and ophthalmopathy patients were treated with high-dose intravenous methylprednisolone. A second multiplex PCR round built the libraries, followed by size selection and purification. The libraries were sequenced on an Illumina HiSeq2000 using paired-end 100 bp reads. SOAPnuke was used to process the raw data, with reads discarded if the reads contained adapters or uncalled bases, had a mean Phred below 15, or lacked an exact constant-primer or identifier match. COPE v1.2.5 was used to merge the high-quality paired reads, and each unique nucleotide sequence was defined as a clonotype. Clonotypes were aligned to IMGT TRBV, TRBD and TRBJ reference segments using MiTCR v1.1. Only V-J combinations with frequency above 0.0001, covering roughly 99% of repertoires, were analysed. A TCS score was defined as the ratio between F50 (clonal expansion) and ExV (chaos), using BLOSUM62-based TCRdist between CDR3 peptides within each V-J. Welch's t-statistics and random forest reduced several hundred V-J features to 13, which were used in a naive Bayes classifier (R e1071). Sample size was not statistically predetermined, and blinding of investigators to group allocation was not performed. TCR Vbeta CDR3 sequencing of 120 to 150 peripheral blood samples (over 40 ophthalmopathy, some 75 hyperthyroidism and roughly 17 progressor patients) is reported in the paper.

This sequence originates from a woman aged 25 to 39 with Graves disease. Donor details come from another sample of the same person, matched by shared clones. The sequence is built from TRBV9 and TRBJ2-5, and perhaps TRBD1 as D gene, on 5 matching bases. The specimen was peripheral blood mononuclear cells (PBMCs), collected at new diagnosis, from a patient treated with antithyroid drugs. The nucleotides read TGTGCCAGCAGCGTAGCTACAGGTACTCGAGATTGGGTTGAGACCCAGTACTTC. It codes for CASSVATGTRDWVETQYF.